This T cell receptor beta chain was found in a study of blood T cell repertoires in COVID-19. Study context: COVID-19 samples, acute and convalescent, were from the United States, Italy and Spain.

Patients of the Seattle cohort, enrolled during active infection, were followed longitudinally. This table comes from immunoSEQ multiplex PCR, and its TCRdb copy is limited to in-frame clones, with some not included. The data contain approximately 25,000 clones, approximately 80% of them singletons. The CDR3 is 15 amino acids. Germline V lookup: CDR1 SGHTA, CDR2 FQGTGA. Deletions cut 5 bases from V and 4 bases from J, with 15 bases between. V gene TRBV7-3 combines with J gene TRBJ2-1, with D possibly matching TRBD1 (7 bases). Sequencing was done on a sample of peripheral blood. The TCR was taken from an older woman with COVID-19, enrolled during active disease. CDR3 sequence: CASSPTGAGYNEQFF. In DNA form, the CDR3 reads TGTGCCAGCAGCCCCACAGGGGCGGGGTACAATGAGCAGTTCTTC.